This T cell receptor (beta chain) was captured in a study of blood T cell repertoires in COVID-19. In this sample, this clone turned up once. The sample carries other DNA sequences with the same CDR3. V was cut by 6 bases and J by 2 bases, with 9 bases left in between. The CDR3 sequence is 13 residues long. CDR1 MDHEN and CDR2 SYDVKM come from the germline V gene. The study drew participants aged about 18 to 95 years from 20 to 30 US areas. Self-reported history from a screening survey and questionnaire set each donor's cohort. Data came from immunoSEQ multiplex PCR; TCRdb stores just in-frame clones and leaves some out. This sample carries 350,000 to 500,000 clones, roughly 90% of them seen once, and the ten largest clones take approximately 1.5%.

The clonotype was recovered from a woman under 30 who had been exposed to COVID-19. V is TRBV28 and J is TRBJ2-3, with D maybe TRBD1 (6 bases). Sequencing was done on a sample of PBMCs or T cells enriched from blood (not recorded which). CDR3 in DNA: TGTGCCAGCAGAACGGGACACACAGATACGCAGTATTTT. Translating it yields CASRTGHTDTQYF.